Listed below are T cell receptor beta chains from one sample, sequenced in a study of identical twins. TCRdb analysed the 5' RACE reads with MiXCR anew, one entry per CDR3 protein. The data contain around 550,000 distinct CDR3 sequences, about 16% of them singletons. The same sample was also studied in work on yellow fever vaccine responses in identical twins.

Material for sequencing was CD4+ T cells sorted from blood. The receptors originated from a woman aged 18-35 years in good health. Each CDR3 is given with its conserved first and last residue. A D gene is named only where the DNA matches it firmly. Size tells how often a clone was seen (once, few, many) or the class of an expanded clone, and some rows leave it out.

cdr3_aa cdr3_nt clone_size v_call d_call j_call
CASSLGLAGLTYEQYF TGTGCCAGCAGTTTAGGACTAGCGGGGCTCACCTACGAGCAGTACTTC few TRBV12-3/TRBV12-4 TRBD2 TRBJ2-7
CSARVRREQFF TGCAGTGCTAGAGTCCGCAGGGAGCAGTTCTTC - TRBV20-1 - TRBJ2-1
CASIQRELTGGLFF TGTGCCAGCATCCAGCGGGAGTTGACCGGGGGGCTGTTTTTT - TRBV2 TRBD2 TRBJ2-2
CASSITGGWNEQFF TGTGCCAGCAGTATAACAGGGGGCTGGAATGAGCAGTTCTTC many TRBV12-3/TRBV12-4 TRBD1 TRBJ2-1
CASSLGLISGELFF TGTGCCAGCAGTTTAGGGCTTATCTCCGGGGAGCTGTTTTTT few TRBV12-3/TRBV12-4 - TRBJ2-2
CASSHGLGNNEQFF TGTGCCAGCAGCCACGGGTTGGGCAACAATGAGCAGTTCTTC few TRBV12-3/TRBV12-4 - TRBJ2-1
CASSPRRGGDTEAFF TGTGCCAGCAGCCCGCGAAGGGGAGGGGACACTGAAGCTTTCTTT few TRBV9 - TRBJ1-1
CASTKGRVRETQYF TGTGCCAGCACCAAGGGGCGAGTGCGAGAGACCCAGTACTTC many TRBV28 - TRBJ2-5
CASSLVGQPSWEQYF TGTGCCAGCAGTTTAGTCGGACAGCCTTCATGGGAGCAGTACTTC many TRBV12-3/TRBV12-4 - TRBJ2-7
CASSQDQYRGTEAFF TGCGCCAGCAGCCAAGATCAGTACAGGGGGACTGAAGCTTTCTTT few TRBV4-1 TRBD1 TRBJ1-1
CASSYETSGNTDTQYF TGTGCCAGCAGTTACGAAACTAGCGGGAACACAGATACGCAGTATTTT - TRBV6-2/TRBV6-3 TRBD2 TRBJ2-3
CASSLTGGNAGEHEQFF TGTGCCAGCAGCTTAACAGGGGGTAATGCCGGGGAGCATGAGCAGTTCTTC - TRBV7-9 TRBD1 TRBJ2-1
CASSLGSGLGSPLHF TGTGCCAGCAGTTTAGGATCCGGGCTGGGTTCACCCCTCCACTTT - TRBV27 - TRBJ1-6
CASSLTGTGDTGELFF TGCGCCAGCAGCTTAACCGGGACAGGGGACACCGGGGAGCTGTTTTTT few TRBV5-1 TRBD1 TRBJ2-2
CASRLTSDDTQYF TGTGCCAGCAGACTTACTAGCGACGATACGCAGTATTTT - TRBV2 TRBD2 TRBJ2-3
CASSFQIYNEQFF TGTGCCAGCAGCTTTCAGATCTACAATGAGCAGTTCTTC many TRBV5-6 - TRBJ2-1
CSARDWNEAFF TGCAGTGCTAGAGATTGGAATGAAGCTTTCTTT few TRBV20-1 - TRBJ1-1
CSARVGLTEAFF TGCAGTGCTAGAGTAGGCCTCACTGAAGCTTTCTTT few TRBV20-1 - TRBJ1-1
CASSELQQGGYTF TGCGCCAGCAGTGAGTTGCAACAGGGTGGCTACACCTTC few TRBV10-2 - TRBJ1-2
CASSLERTNTGELFF TGCGCCAGCAGCTTGGAAAGGACGAACACCGGGGAGCTGTTTTTT - TRBV5-1 - TRBJ2-2
CASSFGDNTEAFF TGCGCCAGCAGCTTCGGTGACAACACTGAAGCTTTCTTT - TRBV5-1 - TRBJ1-1
CASTLRDSLGQPQHF TGTGCCAGCACCCTGAGGGACAGCCTGGGACAGCCCCAGCATTTT - TRBV12-3/TRBV12-4 TRBD1 TRBJ1-5
CASSSDENQETQYF TGTGCCAGCAGCTCCGATGAGAACCAAGAGACCCAGTACTTC few TRBV5-6 - TRBJ2-5
CASSLSRGHSYEQYF TGTGCCAGCAGTTTAAGCCGGGGCCACTCCTACGAGCAGTACTTC many TRBV12-3/TRBV12-4 - TRBJ2-7
CASRESGSSYNEQFF TGTGCCAGCAGAGAAAGCGGGAGCTCCTACAATGAGCAGTTCTTC few TRBV12-3/TRBV12-4 TRBD2 TRBJ2-1
CASSPIGRYEQYF TGTGCCAGCTCACCAATTGGGAGATACGAGCAGTACTTC few TRBV18 - TRBJ2-7
CATSRDRGYEQYF TGTGCCACCAGTAGGGACAGGGGCTACGAGCAGTACTTC - TRBV15 TRBD1 TRBJ2-7
CASSLVAGGHNEQFF TGTGCCAGCAGTTTGGTAGCAGGAGGCCACAATGAGCAGTTCTTC many TRBV12-3/TRBV12-4 - TRBJ2-1
CSGLYREVGRQETQYF TGCAGCGGGCTATATAGGGAGGTTGGGCGGCAAGAGACCCAGTACTTC few TRBV29-1 - TRBJ2-5
CATSGGAPSTDTQYF TGTGCCACCAGTGGAGGGGCCCCTAGCACAGATACGCAGTATTTT - TRBV24-1 - TRBJ2-3
CASSLRFSSGSDNEQFF TGTGCCAGCAGCTTACGATTTTCTAGCGGGAGCGACAATGAGCAGTTCTTC few TRBV7-3 TRBD2 TRBJ2-1
CASSFSDRKAFF TGTGCCAGCAGCTTTAGTGACAGGAAAGCTTTCTTT - TRBV7-8 - TRBJ1-1
CASSTAGNTGELFF TGTGCCAGCAGCACGGCTGGGAACACCGGGGAGCTGTTTTTT few TRBV7-6 - TRBJ2-2
CASSQRRATDTQYF TGTGCCAGCAGCCAGCGCAGGGCAACAGATACGCAGTATTTT - TRBV3-1 - TRBJ2-3
CSAHTRVSGANVLTF TGCAGTGCCCATACGAGGGTCTCTGGGGCCAACGTCCTGACTTTC - TRBV20-1 - TRBJ2-6
CSVVEPGRSYEQYF TGCAGCGTTGTTGAACCGGGAAGGTCCTACGAGCAGTACTTC few TRBV29-1 - TRBJ2-7
CASSHWDRDQPQHF TGTGCCAGCAGCCACTGGGACAGGGATCAGCCCCAGCATTTT few TRBV14 TRBD1 TRBJ1-5
CASSLAAEVDLAQYF TGTGCCAGCAGCTTAGCTGCAGAGGTGGATTTGGCCCAGTACTTC few TRBV7-6 - TRBJ2-5
CASSLGGQGYTEAFF TGCGCCAGCAGCTTGGGTGGACAGGGGTACACTGAAGCTTTCTTT - TRBV5-1 TRBD1 TRBJ1-1
CASSTGLADPASSYNEQFF TGTGCCAGCAGCACGGGACTAGCGGATCCCGCAAGCTCCTACAATGAGCAGTTCTTC few TRBV11-1 TRBD2 TRBJ2-1
CSAREGDGSRWNEQFF TGCAGTGCTAGAGAGGGCGACGGGAGTAGGTGGAATGAGCAGTTCTTC few TRBV20-1 - TRBJ2-1
CASSEWNTLHF TGTGCCAGCAGTGAGTGGAACACCCTCCACTTT - TRBV6-1 - TRBJ1-6
CASRRRGQTYNEQFF TGTGCCAGCAGGAGGAGGGGCCAAACTTACAATGAGCAGTTCTTC - TRBV28 - TRBJ2-1
CASSLSTGGSGNTIYF TGTGCCAGCAGTTTATCAACAGGGGGCTCTGGAAACACCATATATTTT few TRBV28 TRBD1 TRBJ1-3
CASSYQGLYGYTF TGTGCCAGCAGTTATCAGGGACTCTATGGCTACACCTTC - TRBV6-5 - TRBJ1-2
CASTPRLAGGEQYF TGTGCCAGCACCCCCAGACTAGCGGGAGGCGAGCAGTACTTC - TRBV5-8 TRBD2 TRBJ2-7
CASSPRGGEGSPLHF TGTGCCAGCAGCCCCCGGGGAGGGGAAGGTTCACCCCTCCACTTT few TRBV7-6 - TRBJ1-6